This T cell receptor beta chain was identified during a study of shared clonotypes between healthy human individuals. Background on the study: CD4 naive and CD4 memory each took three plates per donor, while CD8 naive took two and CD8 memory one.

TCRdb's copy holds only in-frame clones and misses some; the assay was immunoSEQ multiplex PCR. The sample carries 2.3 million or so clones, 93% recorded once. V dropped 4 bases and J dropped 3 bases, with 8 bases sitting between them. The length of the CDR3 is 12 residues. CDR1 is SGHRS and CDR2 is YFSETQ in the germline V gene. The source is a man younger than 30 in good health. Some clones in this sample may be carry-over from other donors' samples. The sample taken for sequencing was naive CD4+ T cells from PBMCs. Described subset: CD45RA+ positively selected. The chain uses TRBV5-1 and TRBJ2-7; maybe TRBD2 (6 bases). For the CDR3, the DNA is TGCGCCAGCAGCCGGGGGAGCTACGAGCAGTACTTC. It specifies CASSRGSYEQYF.